This T cell receptor beta chain was documented in a study of cytomegalovirus exposure and HLA in healthy donors. Findings and limits, study-wide: In vitro data verified a few CMV-associated chains as specific for CMV antigens. Because they were indistinguishable, some V segments, including TRBV6-2 and TRBV6-3, were excluded.

PCR employed 60 Vbeta and 13 Jbeta primers. The table came from immunoSEQ multiplex PCR; TCRdb's copy has only in-frame clones and leaves some out. The data contain 150,000 or so clones, around 78% of them seen just once; the ten biggest clones take up around 1.5%. In regard to this clone: Its specificity is not known.

Germline values: CDR1 MNHNY, CDR2 SVGAGI (reference sequence). The length of the CDR3 is 15 residues. Trimming removed 7 bases from V and 2 bases from J; junction bases left unmatched: 4. The chain uses TRBV6-6 and TRBJ2-6, with TRBD2 matching 8 bases. The sequence came from a man between 35 and 55 years old in good health and CMV-seronegative. Source material: PBMCs. The DNA of the CDR3 is TGTGCCAGCAATCTCGGGGGGGCTGGGGCCAACGTCCTGACTTTC. Translated, it gives CASNLGGAGANVLTF.